One and the same sample provided the 5 T cell receptor beta chains below, sequenced in a study of T cells in Graves' hyperthyroidism and ophthalmopathy. Authors of the study amplified TCR beta CDR3 regions from RNA transcripts. First-round RT-PCR with HTBI primers amplified the TCR CDR3 region. Each CDR3 protein is one row after TCRdb ran MiXCR on the multiplex PCR reads. The sample consists of hundreds of thousands of distinct CDR3 sequences, nearly 45% of them appearing once. Input material: peripheral blood or thyroid tissue (not recorded which). These receptors all stem from an adult man with Graves' disease, either hyperthyroidism or ophthalmopathy (not recorded which).

The CDR3 region has the DNA TGTGCCAGCCAAGAGGGGGCAGCCCAAGAGACCCAGTACTTC. Translating gives CASQEGAAQETQYF. V gene TRBV11-1 combines with J gene TRBJ2-5; 7 bases are shared with TRBD1. The CDR3 is made up of 14 amino acids. V gave up 8 bases and J gave up 1 base; unmatched junction bases: 7. Germline V gene data show CDR1 as SGHAT and CDR2 as FQDESV (reference sequence).

This clonotype was counted at least ten times. V and J are TRBV7-2 and TRBJ2-5; D not resolved. The germline gives CDR1 SGHTA, CDR2 FQGNSA. V was trimmed by 4 bases and J by 2 bases, leaving 5 bases between them. The CDR3 has 12 residues. CDR3 bases: TGTGCCAGCAGCTCGAATCAAGAGACCCAGTACTTC. This gives the protein CASSSNQETQYF.

This clonotype was seen a few times. Its ends do not fully match the called genes, so a read error is possible. J is TRBJ2-5 and V is TRBV7-9; 12 nucleotides agree with TRBD2. The CDR3 is made up of 17 amino acids. Germline V gene sequence: CDR1 SEHNR, CDR2 FQNEAQ (reference sequence). The CDR3 spells CASSVAQTSGSRETQYF. The CDR3 coding sequence is TGTGCCAGCAGCGTAGCCCAGACTAGCGGGAGTCGGGAGACCCAGTACTTC.

V is TRBV7-8 and J is TRBJ1-1; D perhaps matches TRBD1 (6 bases). The CDR3 has 16 amino acids. V was clipped by 3 bases and J by 3 bases, with 17 bases between them. Germline CDR1 is SGHVS and CDR2 is FQNEAQ. This CDR3 is CASSFGAQGRDTEAFF. The CDR3 DNA reads as TGTGCCAGCAGCTTTGGGGCACAGGGTAGGGACACTGAAGCTTTCTTT.

This clonotype was detected many times. The J gene is TRBJ1-1, the V gene TRBV7-9; no reliable D call. The CDR3 is 11 residues long. From germline, CDR1 is SEHNR and CDR2 FQNEAQ (reference sequence). The germline V and J ends were trimmed by 5 bases and 4 bases, with 5 bases remaining between them. CDR3 in DNA: TGTGCCAGCAGCCCGAGCACTGAAGCTTTCTTT. Translated: CASSPSTEAFF.